This TCR beta chain was sequenced in a study of blood T cell repertoires in COVID-19. Study at large: From the United States, Italy and Spain came samples of acute and convalescent COVID-19. T cells, B-cell-depleted T cells, or PBMCs supplied cDNA or gDNA.

CDR3 length: 14 residues. V was cut by 5 bases and J by 2 bases, with 13 bases left in between. Germline V gene data show CDR1 as SGHAT and CDR2 as FQNNGV. In the source study's methods: Scientists estimated how many nucleated cells there were by amplifying reference gene primers. Here immunoSEQ multiplex PCR was the method, and the copy in TCRdb shows in-frame clones only, minus some. V and J calls and clone size are copied from that table; D and trimming were computed from the DNA. Among about 82,000 clones listed, about 89% were seen once. The rearrangement links TRBV11-2 to TRBJ2-7; the D gene is possibly TRBD2 (6 bases). Material for sequencing was PBMCs or T cells enriched from blood (not recorded which). This sequence originates from a woman in her forties or fifties with acute COVID-19. The CDR3 region is CASSLGGRPYEQYF. CDR3 in DNA: TGTGCCAGCAGCCTCGGAGGGAGACCCTACGAGCAGTACTTC.